These 9 T cell receptor beta chains share one sample of origin, sequenced in a study of response to subunit inactivated influenza vaccine. TCRdb processed the RT-PCR reads anew with MiXCR; each CDR3 protein has one entry. The sample contains around 530,000 distinct CDR3 sequences, approximately 12% of which appear only once. Here the sequenced sample was PBMCs from blood, taken on the day of vaccination. The source of these receptors is a man over 45 who received an inactivated influenza vaccine.

This clonotype turned up a few times. The chain links TRBV3-1 to TRBJ2-2; no definite D call. Germline V CDR1 and CDR2: LGHDT, YNNKEL (reference sequence). The V end lost 2 bases, the J end lost 0 bases, and 7 bases lay between the germline ends. CDR3 size: 15 residues. CDR3 loop: CASSQTTANTGELFF. The CDR3 DNA reads as TGTGCCAGCAGCCAAACAACGGCGAACACCGGGGAGCTGTTTTTT.

The rearrangement uses TRBV6-5 and TRBJ2-3; 7 bases are shared with TRBD2. This CDR3 spans 16 amino acids. Germline V gives CDR1 MNHEY, CDR2 SVGAGI. V was clipped by 0 bases and J by 1 base; unmatched bases: 4. CDR3 residues: CASSYSLGGGTDTQYF. The CDR3 DNA is TGTGCCAGCAGTTACTCGTTGGGAGGGGGCACAGATACGCAGTATTTT.

The rearrangement joins TRBV12-3 or TRBV12-4 to TRBJ2-2; possible D gene TRBD2, 6 bases. V lost 8 bases, J lost 2 bases, and 9 bases lay in between. This CDR3 spans 13 amino acids. CDR3 bases: TGTGCCAGCCCGCGGGAAAACACCGGGGAGCTGTTTTTT. Amino acids: CASPRENTGELFF.

This clonotype was counted between two and nine times. The V and J genes are TRBV30 and TRBJ1-1; the D is unclear. Trimming pared 7 bases from V and 4 bases from J, leaving 22 bases between. CDR3 length equals 15 residues. Germline CDR1 and CDR2: GTSNPN and SVGIG (reference sequence). The CDR3 DNA reads as TGTGCCTATCGCAGGCGGGCGGAAATGGTCACTGAAGCTTTCTTT. It codes for CAYRRRAEMVTEAFF.

V and J are TRBV28 and TRBJ2-7; 8 nucleotides agree with TRBD1. V dropped 5 bases and J dropped 2; count of bases not matched to a gene: 11. CDR1 is MDHEN, CDR2 SYDVKM, per germline. The CDR3 has 16 amino acids. CDR3 bases: TGTGCCAGCAGTACGCGACAGGGGACCTTCGCCTACGAGCAGTACTTC. Residues: CASSTRQGTFAYEQYF.

In this sample, this clonotype turned up many times. This sequence joins TRBV6-5 and TRBJ2-3; the D gene is possibly TRBD2 (6 bases). CDR1 is MNHEY and CDR2 is SVGAGI in the germline V gene. The V end lost 0 bases, the J end lost 0 bases, and 7 bases lay between the germline ends. The CDR3 is 15 amino acids. The CDR3, as DNA: TGTGCCAGCAGTTACTCCGGGACTAGCACAGATACGCAGTATTTT. This sequence encodes CASSYSGTSTDTQYF.

This clonotype was detected ten times or more. The chain employs TRBV12-3 or TRBV12-4 and TRBJ1-1; D is possibly TRBD1 (5 bases). This CDR3 contains 14 residues. The V end was cut by 6 bases, the J end by 1 base, with 12 bases between. CDR3 amino acids: CASSPGGANTEAFF. CDR3 bases: TGTGCCAGCAGCCCAGGAGGGGCGAACACTGAAGCTTTCTTT.

This clonotype has only a few counts. The rearrangement links TRBV7-2 to TRBJ2-3, with TRBD2 matching over 8 bases. V gave up 0 bases and J gave up 1 base; unmatched junction bases: 3. CDR1 SGHTA and CDR2 FQGNSA come from the germline V gene. This CDR3 comprises 16 residues. The CDR3 DNA follows: TGTGCCAGCAGCTTAGCCCGGGGGGGCGGCACAGATACGCAGTATTTT. Its translation: CASSLARGGGTDTQYF.

V gene TRBV18 combines with J gene TRBJ2-1; D possibly corresponds to TRBD1 (5 bases). Germline V gene sequence: CDR1 KGHSH, CDR2 LQKENI. Trimming took 6 bases from V and 5 from J, leaving 17 bases between them. The CDR3 loop spans 15 amino acids. CDR3 loop: CASSPTLGQNNEQFF. The CDR3 DNA follows: TGTGCCAGCTCCCCGACATTGGGGCAGAACAATGAGCAGTTCTTC.